The T cell receptor beta chain under discussion was sequenced for a study of blood T cell repertoires in COVID-19. V lost 6 bases to trimming and J lost 6 bases, with 11 bases between them. The CDR3 runs to 12 residues. Germline CDR1 is LNHDA and CDR2 is SQIVND (reference sequence). Libraries were prepared by immunoSEQ multiplex PCR; TCRdb keeps only in-frame clonotypes and omits some of them. This sample has some 190,000 clones, with around nine tenths found just once. Input material: peripheral blood. The source is a young man with acute or convalescent COVID-19. The chain recombines TRBV19 with TRBJ1-1, with a tentative D call TRBD1 (5 bases). DNA for the CDR3: TGTGCCAGTAGACCAGGGATTTCTGAAGCTTTCTTT. Its protein product is CASRPGISEAFF.